This T cell receptor (beta chain) was captured in a study of T cells in Graves' hyperthyroidism and ophthalmopathy (dated by TCRdb to the late 2010s). Context from the whole study: TCR V-J signatures able to tell the groups apart were searched for in a discovery cohort of 100 patients, of whom 43 had Graves' ophthalmopathy and roughly 57 had stable Graves' hyperthyroidism. An independent validation cohort of about 19 hyperthyroidism patients and about 15 patients who later progressed to ophthalmopathy tested prospective prediction of ophthalmopathy. For training and testing, the 100 or so patients in the discovery cohort were randomly divided in a 7:3 ratio. In about six Graves' hyperthyroidism patients, the study also compared T-cell repertoires from thyroid tissue with T-cell repertoires from blood. Following sampling, methimazole starting at 30 mg daily was given to hyperthyroidism patients, and high-dose intravenous methylprednisolone was given to ophthalmopathy patients. According to the paper, TCR Vbeta CDR3 sequencing was carried out on 135 peripheral blood samples, which came from about 45 ophthalmopathy, about 75 hyperthyroidism and roughly 17 progressor patients.

The paper as a whole reports these results and caveats: In validation, progression to ophthalmopathy was predicted by the model with nearly 71% sensitivity and 72% to 80% specificity, a median of approximately 6.5 months before onset. Blood samples also contained most of the expanded thyroid clonotypes (frequency above 0.001), which suggests that blood repertoires may reflect thyroid immune responses. Ophthalmopathy was separated from stable hyperthyroidism by a 13 V-J signature model, with 85% to 90% sensitivity and just over 81% specificity obtained in cross-validation and 80%/75% obtained in testing. No statistical method was used to set the sample size in advance, and investigators knew the group allocation.

From the cysteine through the phenylalanine, the CDR3 covers 15 amino acids. Solely the CDR3 DNA is kept, with 45 bases framed from the first base. CDR1 and CDR2, per the germline V gene, are SGHRS and YFSETQ. Amplification of TCR beta CDR3 regions was carried out from RNA transcripts. The TCR CDR3 was subjected to a first round of RT-PCR using the HTBI primer set and the Qiagen OneStep RT-PCR kit. The libraries were constructed in a second round of multiplex PCR and then size-selected and purified. Libraries were sequenced paired-end with 100 bp reads on an Illumina HiSeq2000. Under the source paper's analysis protocol: SOAPnuke was used to process the raw data, removing reads that contained adapters or uncalled bases, had a mean Phred below 15, or lacked an exact match to the constant primer or identifier. COPE v1.2.5 was used to merge high-quality paired reads, and clonotypes were defined as unique nucleotide sequences. Clonotypes were aligned to IMGT TRBV, TRBD and TRBJ reference segments using MiTCR v1.1. Analysis was restricted to V-J combinations with a frequency above 0.0001, which covered roughly 99% of repertoires. The TCS score was defined as the ratio of F50 (clonal expansion) to E x V (chaos), calculated using BLOSUM62-based TCRdist between CDR3 peptides within each V-J. Welch's t-statistics and random forest reduced 450 to 600 V-J features to about 12, which were used in a naive Bayes classifier (R e1071). The Morisita-Horn index was used to measure how similar the thyroid and blood repertoires were. TCRdb trimmed public reads at Q25 via fastp, called clones via MiXCR and kept in-frame beta chains. Here each entry gathers all rows of one CDR3 protein and keeps the most common genes and DNA. The V and J calls and clone size come from TCRdb's table, not from the authors' own analysis. The sample data list hundreds of thousands of distinct CDR3 sequences, and nearly 45% of these were observed just once. The ten most abundant clones make up less than 8.5% of the sample.

The study excluded patients with uncontrolled infections, other autoimmune diseases, pregnancy or lactation. Diagnoses relied on clinical symptoms, serum thyroxine and TRAb, thyroid ultrasound and orbital computed tomography. Trizol reagent was used to extract total RNA, and RNA quality was then checked on an Agilent 2100 Bioanalyzer. With regard to this clonotype: Its antigen is currently not known. The germline gene is not matched at one end of the junction; a read error may be the cause.

Sample: peripheral blood or thyroid tissue (not recorded which). The sequence derives from an adult man with Graves' disease, either hyperthyroidism or ophthalmopathy (not recorded which). The rearranged segments are TRBV5-1 and TRBJ2-7; TRBD2 is possibly the D segment (5 matching bases). The bases read TGCGCCAACAGCTTGGTTGAGGGTCATCGTTACGAGCAGTACTTC. This translates into CANSLVEGHRYEQYF. Beyond the CDR3, the reference TRBV5-1 and TRBJ2-7 genes provide the residues; the full variable domain reads: KAGVTQTPRYLIKTRGQQVTLSCSPISGHRSVSWYQQTPGQGLQFLFEYFSETQRNKGNFPGRFSGRQFSNSRSEMNVSTLELGDSALYLCANSLVEGHRYEQYFGPGTRLTVT.